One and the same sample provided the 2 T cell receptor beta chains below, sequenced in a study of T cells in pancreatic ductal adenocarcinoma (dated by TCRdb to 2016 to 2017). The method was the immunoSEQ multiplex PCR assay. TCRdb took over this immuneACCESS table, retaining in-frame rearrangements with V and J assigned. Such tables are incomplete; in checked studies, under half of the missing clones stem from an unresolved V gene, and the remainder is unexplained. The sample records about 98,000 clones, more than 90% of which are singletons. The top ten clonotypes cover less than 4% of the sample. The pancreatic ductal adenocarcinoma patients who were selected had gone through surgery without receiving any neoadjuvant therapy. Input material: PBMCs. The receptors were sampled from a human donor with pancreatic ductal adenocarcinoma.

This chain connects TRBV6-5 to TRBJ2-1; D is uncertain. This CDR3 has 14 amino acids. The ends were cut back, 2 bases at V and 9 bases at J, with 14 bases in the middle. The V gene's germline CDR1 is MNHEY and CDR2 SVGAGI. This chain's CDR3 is CASSYANSNFEQFF. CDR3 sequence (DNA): TGTGCCAGCAGTTACGCTAACTCAAACTTTGAGCAGTTCTTC.

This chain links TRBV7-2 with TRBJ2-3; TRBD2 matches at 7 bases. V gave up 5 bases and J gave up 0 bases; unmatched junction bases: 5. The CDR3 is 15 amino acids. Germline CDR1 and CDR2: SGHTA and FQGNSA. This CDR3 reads CASSPTSASTDTQYF. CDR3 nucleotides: TGTGCCAGCAGCCCTACTAGCGCTAGCACAGATACGCAGTATTTT.